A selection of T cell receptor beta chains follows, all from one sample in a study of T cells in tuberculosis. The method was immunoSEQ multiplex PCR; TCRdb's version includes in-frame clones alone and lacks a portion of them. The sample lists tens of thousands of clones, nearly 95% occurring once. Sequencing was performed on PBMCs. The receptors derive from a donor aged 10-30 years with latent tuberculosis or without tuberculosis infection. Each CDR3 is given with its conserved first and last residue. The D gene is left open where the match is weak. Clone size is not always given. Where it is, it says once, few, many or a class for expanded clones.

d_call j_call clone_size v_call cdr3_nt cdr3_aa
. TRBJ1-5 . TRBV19 TGTGCCAGTAGTCCCACAGGAATCAATCAGCCCCAGCATTTT CASSPTGINQPQHF
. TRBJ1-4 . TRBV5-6 TGTGCCAGCAGCTCTGGGGCTTCGGTTGAAAAACTGTTTTTT CASSSGASVEKLFF
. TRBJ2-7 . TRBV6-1 TGTGCCTCCAGGGGATACAGCTCCTACGAGCAGTACTTC CASRGYSSYEQYF
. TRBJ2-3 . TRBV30 TGTGCCTGGATCCTGGGGGACTTCGGGAATACGCAGTATTTT CAWILGDFGNTQYF
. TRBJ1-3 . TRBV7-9 TGTGCCAGCAGCTTAGCGAGGTCAAAGGAACTCTCTGGAAACACCATATATTTT CASSLARSKELSGNTIYF
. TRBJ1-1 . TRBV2 TGTGCCAGCGAACGGCGGATGAACACTGAAGCTTTCTTT CASERRMNTEAFF
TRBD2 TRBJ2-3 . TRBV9 TGTGCCAGCAGCGGGACTAGCCACACAGATACGCAGTATTTT CASSGTSHTDTQYF
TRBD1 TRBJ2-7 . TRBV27 TGTGCCAGCAGTCTTACCGGGACAGGGGGCTTAGAGCAGTACTTC CASSLTGTGGLEQYF
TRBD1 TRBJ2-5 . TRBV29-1 TGCAGCGTTGCGCAGGGGGTGGAGACCCAGTACTTC CSVAQGVETQYF
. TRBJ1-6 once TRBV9 TGTGCCAGCAGCGTAGCGCTCCTTACCCAATGGGGAGGCAATTCACCCCTCCACTTT CASSVALLTQWGGNSPLHF
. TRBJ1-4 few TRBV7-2 TGTGCCAGCAGCTTAGTGCCCGGGGTCGGACCTAATGAAAAACTGTTTTTT CASSLVPGVGPNEKLFF
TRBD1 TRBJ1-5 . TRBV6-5 TGTGCCAGCAGTCGAACAGGGGTCAATCAGCCCCAGCATTTT CASSRTGVNQPQHF
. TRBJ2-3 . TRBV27 TGTGCCAGCAGTTTACTCCCACCGGAGATAGGGAGCGGGACGCAGTATTTT CASSLLPPEIGSGTQYF
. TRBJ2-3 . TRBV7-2 TGTGCCAGCAGCTCCGGACTATCCTCCACAGATACGCAGTATTTT CASSSGLSSTDTQYF
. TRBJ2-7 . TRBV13 TGTGCCAGCAGCTATCGCACTGACTACGAGCAGTACTTC CASSYRTDYEQYF
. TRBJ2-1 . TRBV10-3 TGTGCCATCAGTGACAGAAATGAGCAGTTCTTC CAISDRNEQFF
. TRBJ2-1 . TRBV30 TGTGCCTGGAGTGGCGGCCGCTCCTACAATGAGCAGTTCTTC CAWSGGRSYNEQFF
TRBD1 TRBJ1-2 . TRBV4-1 TGCGCCAGCAGCCACCTGTCCCTCGGACAGGAAGTCTATGGCTACACCTTC CASSHLSLGQEVYGYTF
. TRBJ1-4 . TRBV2 TGTGCCAGCAGTGGAACTGTCGGGGACTTTAATGAAAAACTGTTTTTT CASSGTVGDFNEKLFF
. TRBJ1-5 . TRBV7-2 TGTGCCAGCAGCTTAGACTCCGGTTGGCAGCCCCAGCATTTT CASSLDSGWQPQHF
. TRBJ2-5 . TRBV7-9 TGTGCCAGCAGCTTAATGAGGGCCGGGGAGACCCAGTACTTC CASSLMRAGETQYF
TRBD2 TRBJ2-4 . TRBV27 TGTGCCAGCAGCCCGGGACTAGCGGTTCTAGCCAAAAACATTCAGTACTTC CASSPGLAVLAKNIQYF
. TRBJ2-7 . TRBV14 TGTGCCAGCAGCCAGGAGGGGAAAGATCTCGAGCAGTACTTC CASSQEGKDLEQYF